These 28 T cell receptor beta chains came from one sample sequenced in a study of graft-versus-host responses after intestinal transplantation. Only in-frame clones appear in the TCRdb table, and some are missing; sequencing was by immunoSEQ multiplex PCR. The table lists over 100,000 clones, roughly 93% of them singletons. The antigens of these receptors remain unknown. The sequencing used unstimulated CD8+ T cells sorted from spleen or lymph node cells, collected before transplant. Receptor source: a human donor who was the organ donor for an intestinal transplant.

The V gene is TRBV19, the J gene TRBJ1-5; no firm D call. The length of the CDR3 is 14 residues. With 3 bases removed from V and 1 base from J, the gap between germline ends came to 7 bases. CDR1 LNHDA and CDR2 SQIVND come from the germline V gene (reference sequence). CDR3 nucleotides: TGTGCCAGTAGTATTCTGGGGAGCAATCAGCCCCAGCATTTT. Translated, it gives CASSILGSNQPQHF.

The V and J genes are TRBV9 and TRBJ2-1; possibly TRBD1 or TRBD2 for D (5 bases each). The CDR3 is 17 residues long. Germline CDR1 reads SGDLS; CDR2 reads YYNGEE. Trimming cost V 0 bases and J 3 bases, with 16 bases left between them. The chain's CDR3 is CASSVDEGPEFYNEQFF. CDR3 bases: TGTGCCAGCAGCGTAGATGAGGGACCAGAATTCTACAATGAGCAGTTCTTC.

The chain couples TRBV4-2 to TRBJ2-5; 7 positions agree with TRBD2. The J call may be in error: the DNA end matches TRBJ2-7 better. The CDR3 has 17 residues. Germline V lookup: CDR1 LGHNA, CDR2 YNFKEQ. DNA of the CDR3: TGTGCCAGCAGCCAGGAGAGCGGAGGCGGGAGCTCCTACGAGCAGTACTTC. Its protein is CASSQESGGGSSYEQYF.

This clone is a singleton in its sample. The chain is built from TRBV19 and TRBJ2-2, with TRBD2 identical over 12 bases. Germline CDR1 LNHDA, CDR2 SQIVND (reference sequence). CDR3 length: 16 residues. The V gene end was trimmed by 3 bases and the J gene end by 10 bases; junction bases not matched to a gene: 9. The CDR3 loop reads CASSIRRLAGVEELFF. The DNA for the CDR3 is TGTGCCAGTAGTATCAGGAGACTAGCGGGAGTGGAGGAGCTGTTTTTT.

This clone was counted once. J is TRBJ1-3 and V is TRBV29-1; D remains ambiguous. Trimming pared 3 bases from V and 0 bases from J, leaving 9 bases between. The V gene's germline CDR1 is SQVTM and CDR2 ANQGSEA. The CDR3 contains 14 residues. CDR3 sequence (DNA): TGCAGCGTTGACGACAAGCTCTCTGGAAACACCATATATTTT. This encodes CSVDDKLSGNTIYF.

V is TRBV7-6 and J is TRBJ1-2; the match to TRBD1 covers 12 bases. The length of the CDR3 is 15 residues. V was clipped by 8 bases and J by 6 bases; unmatched bases: 10. In germline, CDR1 is SGHVS, CDR2 FNYEAQ. The CDR3 loop is CASGHPGQGANGYTF. The CDR3 nucleotides read TGTGCCAGCGGCCATCCGGGACAGGGGGCGAATGGCTACACCTTC.

The chain has TRBV30 and TRBJ1-2, with D hard to call. This CDR3 has 10 amino acids. Germline-derived CDR1 and CDR2 are GTSNPN and SVGIG (reference sequence). V shed 4 bases and J shed 5 bases, with 5 bases lying between them. In DNA form, the CDR3 reads TGTGCCTGGACATGGTATGGCTACACCTTC. It yields the protein CAWTWYGYTF. Full variable domain (missing parts from reference TRBV30 and TRBJ1-2): SQTIHQWPATLVQPVGSPLSLECTVEGTSNPNLYWYRQAAGRGLQLLFYSVGIGQISSEVPQNLSASRPQDRQFILSSKKLLLSDSGFYLCAWTWYGYTFGSGTRLTVV.

The V call is TRBV6-5, the J call TRBJ2-5, with TRBD1 identical over 8 bases. V lost 6 bases, J lost 5 bases, and 8 bases stayed unmatched. The CDR3 extends over 14 amino acids. CDR1 is MNHEY, CDR2 SVGAGI, per germline. CDR3 residues: CASREPRGRETQYF. Written as DNA, the CDR3 is TGTGCCAGCAGAGAACCCAGGGGGCGTGAGACCCAGTACTTC.

The chain links TRBV19 to TRBJ2-7; the D is unclear. Trimming took 1 base from V and 3 from J, leaving 13 bases between them. From germline, CDR1 is LNHDA and CDR2 SQIVND (reference sequence). The CDR3 spans 15 residues. Here the CDR3 reads CASSIGWTERYEQYF. The CDR3 nucleotides are TGTGCCAGTAGTATAGGCTGGACGGAGCGCTACGAGCAGTACTTC.

The chain recombines TRBV7-8 with TRBJ2-3; D might be TRBD2 (6 bases). V dropped 5 bases and J dropped 5 bases, with 23 bases sitting between them. The CDR3 extends over 17 amino acids. Germline assignment: CDR1 SGHVS and CDR2 FQNEAQ. The CDR3: CASSLWDSGYLEDTQYF. DNA for the CDR3: TGTGCCAGCAGCCTATGGGACTCAGGGTACCTAGAAGATACGCAGTATTTT.

The chain couples TRBV10-3 to TRBJ1-6; 12 positions match TRBD1. Germline V gene sequence: CDR1 ENHRY, CDR2 SYGVKD. The trim removed 11 bases at V and 10 bases at J, leaving 15 bases unmatched. There are 16 residues in the CDR3. Here the CDR3 reads CASRARDRGRVSPLHF. Here the CDR3 DNA reads TGTGCCTCCCGGGCCCGGGACAGGGGGCGCGTGTCACCCCTCCACTTT.

This chain uses TRBV2 with TRBJ2-2, with 14 bases lining up with TRBD2. The CDR3 covers 18 residues. With V trimmed by 2 bases and J by 2 bases, 4 bases remained unmatched. Germline CDR1 and CDR2: SNHLY and FYNNEI. CDR3 region: CASSEPGLAGENTGELFF. In DNA form, the CDR3 reads TGTGCCAGCAGTGAACCGGGACTAGCGGGAGAAAACACCGGGGAGCTGTTTTTT.

On this clone itself: Other DNA sequences of this sample code for an identical CDR3. The CDR3 coding sequence is TGTGCCAGTAGTATATGGGGGGGCACCGGGGAGCTGTTTTTT. Protein product: CASSIWGGTGELFF. The V and J genes are TRBV19 and TRBJ2-2; 7 nucleotides align to TRBD2. The germline V gene encodes CDR1 LNHDA and CDR2 SQIVND (reference sequence). The CDR3 consists of 14 residues. V shed 2 bases and J 4 bases; nucleotides not matched to a gene: 1.

The chain employs TRBV5-8 and TRBJ2-7; D is uncertain. The CDR3 has 13 amino acids. CDR1 is SGHTS and CDR2 is YDEGEE in the germline V gene. Between the trimmed V and J ends, which lost 7 bases and 3 bases, there was a span of 14 bases. The CDR3 DNA sequence: TGTGCCAGCCGACTTGTGGAACTCTACGAGCAGTACTTC. This codes for CASRLVELYEQYF.

The chain carries TRBV4-2 and TRBJ2-1; the match to TRBD1 covers 7 bases. Trimming at V came to 0 bases and at J to 6 bases, leaving 2 bases not matched to a gene. Germline V lookup: CDR1 LGHNA, CDR2 YNFKEQ. This CDR3 region has 14 residues. The CDR3 is CASSQDAGGNEQFF. CDR3 in DNA: TGTGCCAGCAGCCAAGACGCAGGGGGCAATGAGCAGTTCTTC.

The CDR3 DNA sequence: TGTGCCAGCACTCTCGGGACACTTTATGGCTACACCTTC. The encoded protein is CASTLGTLYGYTF. The V and J genes are TRBV13 and TRBJ1-2; maybe TRBD1 (6 bases). V lost 7 bases and J 5 bases, leaving 14 bases between the germline ends. This CDR3 spans 13 amino acids. From germline, CDR1 is PRHDT and CDR2 FYEKMQ (reference sequence).

As to this clone: The sample contains more than one DNA sequence encoding this CDR3. The chain joins TRBV5-4 to TRBJ2-1, with D uncertain. V was cut by 0 bases and J by 7 bases, with 5 bases left in between. Germline-derived CDR1 and CDR2 are SGHNT and YYREEE (reference sequence). CDR3 length: 12 residues. The CDR3 region has the DNA TGTGCCAGCAGCTTGGGACTTAATGAGCAGTTCTTC. This translates into CASSLGLNEQFF.

The J gene is TRBJ2-5, the V gene TRBV9; tentatively, D is TRBD1 or TRBD2 (6 bases each). The CDR3 sequence is 15 residues long. V shed 3 bases and J shed 2 bases, with 14 bases lying between them. The germline gives CDR1 SGDLS, CDR2 YYNGEE. The CDR3 region is CASSEEGTTQETQYF. CDR3 coding DNA: TGTGCCAGCAGCGAGGAGGGGACAACACAAGAGACCCAGTACTTC.

The V and J genes are TRBV29-1 and TRBJ2-3; 11 bases match TRBD2. V trimming: 7 bases; J trimming: 4 bases; junction bases outside the gene matches: 13. CDR3 size: 16 residues. From germline, CDR1 is SQVTM and CDR2 ANQGSEA. The CDR3 nucleotides read TGCAGCGGACCCAAGAATAGCGGGAGGGTGGCAGATACGCAGTATTTT. Its translation is CSGPKNSGRVADTQYF.

The chain has TRBV4-1 and TRBJ2-7; 9 nucleotides line up with TRBD2. The CDR3 length is 15 residues. Germline V gives CDR1 MGHRA, CDR2 YSYEKL. The V segment lost 3 bases and the J segment 3 bases; nucleotides outside the gene matches: 6. The CDR3 region is CASSQVAGVDYEQYF. CDR3 DNA: TGCGCCAGCAGCCAGGTAGCGGGAGTGGACTACGAGCAGTACTTC.

V is TRBV9 and J is TRBJ2-1; 12 nucleotides agree with TRBD2. Unmatched junction bases numbered 8, after V lost 0 bases and J lost 4 bases. The CDR3 covers 18 residues. Germline V lookup: CDR1 SGDLS, CDR2 YYNGEE. CDR3 amino acids: CASSVVSSGRATYNEQFF. The CDR3 DNA reads TGTGCCAGCAGCGTAGTTTCTAGCGGGAGGGCCACTTACAATGAGCAGTTCTTC.

This rearrangement joins TRBV11-3 to TRBJ2-1; TRBD2 matches at 8 bases. The CDR3 length is 17 residues. After removal of 0 bases from V and 8 bases from J, the junction contained 12 bases not matched to a gene. Germline CDR1 reads SGHNT; CDR2 reads YENEEA. This CDR3 reads CASSLDSGTRAVDEQFF. CDR3 bases: TGTGCCAGCAGCTTAGATTCCGGGACTAGAGCAGTCGATGAGCAGTTCTTC.

The V gene is TRBV4-1, the J gene TRBJ2-2; D might be TRBD2 (5 bases). The CDR3 has 16 amino acids. From germline, CDR1 is MGHRA and CDR2 YSYEKL. V was pared by 1 base and J by 0 bases, with 9 bases between. CDR3 sequence: CASSQGAETNTGELFF. Written as DNA, the CDR3 is TGCGCCAGCAGCCAAGGAGCGGAAACGAACACCGGGGAGCTGTTTTTT.

The DNA for the CDR3 is TGTGCCAGCAGCTTTCCCACCAGGGGCTCCGACACTGAAGCTTTCTTT. It encodes CASSFPTRGSDTEAFF. The rearrangement joins TRBV7-9 to TRBJ1-1; maybe TRBD1 (6 bases). The CDR3 sequence is 16 residues long. Deletions cut 3 bases from V and 3 bases from J, with 17 bases between. Germline CDR1 SEHNR, CDR2 FQNEAQ (reference sequence).

V usage is TRBV27 and J usage is TRBJ2-7; TRBD2 matches 7 bases. The V and J ends lost 1 base and 0 bases, in that order; junction bases with no gene match: 6. CDR3 length: 16 residues. Germline V gives CDR1 MNHEY, CDR2 SMNVEV (reference sequence). CDR3 DNA: TGTGCCAGCAGTTTATTGGGCGGGAGTAGCTCCTACGAGCAGTACTTC. Translating gives CASSLLGGSSSYEQYF.

This clone was picked up one time. The chain carries TRBV5-4 and TRBJ2-1; D possibly corresponds to TRBD1 (6 bases). The CDR3 has 14 amino acids. Germline assignment: CDR1 SGHNT and CDR2 YYREEE (reference sequence). V shed 6 bases and J shed 7 bases, with 17 bases lying between them. In DNA, the CDR3 is TGTGCCAGCATTTCGAATACAGGGAGTAATGAGCAGTTCTTC. This sequence encodes CASISNTGSNEQFF.

The chain combines TRBV30 with TRBJ1-1; unclear D gene. The V gene's germline CDR1 is GTSNPN and CDR2 SVGIG (reference sequence). V lost 0 bases, J lost 4 bases, and 24 bases lay in between. The CDR3 has 18 residues. For the CDR3, the DNA is TGTGCCTGGAGTGTAAAGGGTGGATTGACACGTTTGGGCACTGAAGCTTTCTTT. It translates to CAWSVKGGLTRLGTEAFF.

The chain couples TRBV7-9 to TRBJ1-2; 7 nucleotides agree with TRBD1. The trim removed 3 bases at V and 6 bases at J, leaving 4 bases unmatched. Germline V gene sequence: CDR1 SEHNR, CDR2 FQNEAQ (reference sequence). The CDR3 contains 13 residues. The CDR3 sequence: CASSFGTDHGYTF. CDR3 sequence (DNA): TGTGCCAGCAGCTTCGGGACAGATCATGGCTACACCTTC.